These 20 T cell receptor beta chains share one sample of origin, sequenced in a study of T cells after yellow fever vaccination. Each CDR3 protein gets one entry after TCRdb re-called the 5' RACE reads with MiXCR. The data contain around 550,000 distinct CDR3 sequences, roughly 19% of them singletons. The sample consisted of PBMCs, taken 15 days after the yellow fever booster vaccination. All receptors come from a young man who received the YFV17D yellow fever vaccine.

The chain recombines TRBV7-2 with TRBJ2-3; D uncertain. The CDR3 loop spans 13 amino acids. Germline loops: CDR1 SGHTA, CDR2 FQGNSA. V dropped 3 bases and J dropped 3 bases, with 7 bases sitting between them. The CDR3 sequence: CASSFPETDTQYF. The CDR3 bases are TGTGCCAGCAGCTTCCCGGAAACAGATACGCAGTATTTT.

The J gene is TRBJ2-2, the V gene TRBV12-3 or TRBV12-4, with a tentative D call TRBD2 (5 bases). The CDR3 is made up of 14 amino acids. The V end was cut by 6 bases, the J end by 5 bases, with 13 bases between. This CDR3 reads CASSLGLATGELFF. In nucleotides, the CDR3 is TGTGCCAGCAGCCTTGGACTCGCAACCGGGGAGCTGTTTTTT.

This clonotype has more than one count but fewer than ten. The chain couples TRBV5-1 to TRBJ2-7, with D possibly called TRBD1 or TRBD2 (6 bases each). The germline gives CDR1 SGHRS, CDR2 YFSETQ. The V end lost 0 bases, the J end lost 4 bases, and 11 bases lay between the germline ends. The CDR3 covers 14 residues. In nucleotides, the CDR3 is TGCGCCAGCAGCTTGGGCGGGACAAAATACGAGCAGTACTTC. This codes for CASSLGGTKYEQYF.

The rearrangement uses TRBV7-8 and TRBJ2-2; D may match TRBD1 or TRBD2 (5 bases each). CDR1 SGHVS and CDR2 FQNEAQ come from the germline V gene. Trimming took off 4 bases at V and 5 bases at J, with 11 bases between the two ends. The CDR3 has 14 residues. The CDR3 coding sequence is TGTGCCAGCAGCTCGGGACGTCGAACCGGGGAGCTGTTTTTT. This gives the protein CASSSGRRTGELFF.

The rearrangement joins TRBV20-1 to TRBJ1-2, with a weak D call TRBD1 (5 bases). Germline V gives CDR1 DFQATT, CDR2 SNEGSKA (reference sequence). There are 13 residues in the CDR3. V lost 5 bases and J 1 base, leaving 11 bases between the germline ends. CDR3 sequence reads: CSASGTVNYGYTF. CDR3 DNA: TGCAGTGCTTCCGGGACGGTTAACTATGGCTACACCTTC.

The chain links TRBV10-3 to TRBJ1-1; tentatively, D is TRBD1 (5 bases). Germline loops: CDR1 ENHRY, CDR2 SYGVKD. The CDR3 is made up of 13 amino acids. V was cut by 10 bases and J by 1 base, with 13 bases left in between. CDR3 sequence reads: CATLDTPNTEAFF. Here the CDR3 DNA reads TGTGCCACTCTGGACACACCGAACACTGAAGCTTTCTTT.

In nucleotides, the CDR3 is TGTGCCAGCAGCTCATTCGGGGGCCCAACTGGCTACACCTTC. Translation: CASSSFGGPTGYTF. The V gene is TRBV6-1, the J gene TRBJ1-2, with D possibly being TRBD1 (6 bases). Germline values: CDR1 MNHNS, CDR2 SASEGT. The length of the CDR3 is 14 residues. V lost 6 bases, J lost 7 bases, and 18 bases lay in between.

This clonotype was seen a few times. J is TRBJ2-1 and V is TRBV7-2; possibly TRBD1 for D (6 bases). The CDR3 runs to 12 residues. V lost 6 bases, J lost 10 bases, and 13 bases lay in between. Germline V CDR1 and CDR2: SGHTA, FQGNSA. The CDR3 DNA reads TGTGCCAGCAGTTACACCGGGACAGAGCAGTTCTTC. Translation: CASSYTGTEQFF.

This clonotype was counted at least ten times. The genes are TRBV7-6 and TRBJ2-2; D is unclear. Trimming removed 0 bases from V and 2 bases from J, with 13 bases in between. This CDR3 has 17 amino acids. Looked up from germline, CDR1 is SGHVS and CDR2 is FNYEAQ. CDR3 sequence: CASSLAITSTNTGELFF. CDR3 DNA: TGTGCCAGCAGCTTAGCGATCACGTCAACTAACACCGGGGAGCTGTTTTTT.

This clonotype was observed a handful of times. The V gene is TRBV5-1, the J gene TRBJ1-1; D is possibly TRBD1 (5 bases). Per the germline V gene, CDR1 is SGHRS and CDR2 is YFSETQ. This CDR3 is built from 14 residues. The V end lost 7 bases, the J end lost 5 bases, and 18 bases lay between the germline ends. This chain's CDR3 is CASEPGGGWTEAFF. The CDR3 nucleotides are TGCGCCAGCGAACCCGGGGGGGGTTGGACTGAAGCTTTCTTT.

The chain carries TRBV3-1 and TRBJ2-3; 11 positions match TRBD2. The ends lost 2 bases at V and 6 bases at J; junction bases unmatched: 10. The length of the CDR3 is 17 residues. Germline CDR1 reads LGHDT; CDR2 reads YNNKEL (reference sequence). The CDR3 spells CASSQLGLAAPQDTQYF. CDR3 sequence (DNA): TGTGCCAGCAGCCAATTGGGACTAGCGGCCCCTCAGGATACGCAGTATTTT.

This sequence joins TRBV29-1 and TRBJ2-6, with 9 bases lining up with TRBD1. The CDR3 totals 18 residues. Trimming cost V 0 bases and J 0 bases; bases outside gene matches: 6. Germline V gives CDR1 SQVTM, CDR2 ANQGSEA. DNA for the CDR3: TGCAGCGTTGAAGAACGGGACAGGGTTCGCTCTGGGGCCAACGTCCTGACTTTC. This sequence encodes CSVEERDRVRSGANVLTF.

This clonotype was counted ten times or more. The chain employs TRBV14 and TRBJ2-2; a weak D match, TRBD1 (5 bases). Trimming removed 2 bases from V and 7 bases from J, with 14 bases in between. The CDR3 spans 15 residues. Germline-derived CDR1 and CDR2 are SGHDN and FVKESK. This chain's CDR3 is CASSQINQGSGELFF. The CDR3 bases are TGTGCCAGCAGCCAAATAAACCAGGGAAGCGGGGAGCTGTTTTTT.

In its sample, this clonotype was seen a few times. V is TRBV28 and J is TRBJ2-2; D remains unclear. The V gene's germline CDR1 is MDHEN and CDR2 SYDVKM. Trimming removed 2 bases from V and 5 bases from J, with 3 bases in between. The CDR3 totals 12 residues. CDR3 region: CASSLMTGELFF. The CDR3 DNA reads TGTGCCAGCAGTTTAATGACCGGGGAGCTGTTTTTT.

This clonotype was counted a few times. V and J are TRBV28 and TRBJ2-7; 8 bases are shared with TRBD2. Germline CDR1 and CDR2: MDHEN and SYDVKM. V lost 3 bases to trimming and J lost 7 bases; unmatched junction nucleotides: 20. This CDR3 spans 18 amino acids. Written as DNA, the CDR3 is TGTGCCAGCAGTTTGCTGCGAAGCGGGAGCCCAAGATATGGGGAGCAGTACTTC. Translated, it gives CASSLLRSGSPRYGEQYF.

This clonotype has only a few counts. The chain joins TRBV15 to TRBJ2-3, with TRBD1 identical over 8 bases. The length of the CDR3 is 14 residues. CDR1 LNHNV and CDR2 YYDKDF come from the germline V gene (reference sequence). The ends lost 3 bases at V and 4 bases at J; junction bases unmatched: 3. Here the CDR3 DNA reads TGTGCCACCAGCAGGTGGACAGGGCCAGATACGCAGTATTTT. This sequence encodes CATSRWTGPDTQYF.

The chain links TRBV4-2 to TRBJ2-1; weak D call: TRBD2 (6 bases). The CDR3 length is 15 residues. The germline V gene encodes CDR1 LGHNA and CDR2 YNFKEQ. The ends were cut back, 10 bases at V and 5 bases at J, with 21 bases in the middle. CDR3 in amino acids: CAIGPGLVCNNEQFF. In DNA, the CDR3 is TGTGCCATCGGCCCGGGACTCGTCTGCAACAATGAGCAGTTCTTC.

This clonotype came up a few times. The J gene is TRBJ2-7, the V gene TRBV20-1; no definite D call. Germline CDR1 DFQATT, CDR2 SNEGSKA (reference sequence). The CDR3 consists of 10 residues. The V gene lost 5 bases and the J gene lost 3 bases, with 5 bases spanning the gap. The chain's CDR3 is CSAWDYEQYF. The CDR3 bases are TGCAGTGCTTGGGACTACGAGCAGTACTTC.

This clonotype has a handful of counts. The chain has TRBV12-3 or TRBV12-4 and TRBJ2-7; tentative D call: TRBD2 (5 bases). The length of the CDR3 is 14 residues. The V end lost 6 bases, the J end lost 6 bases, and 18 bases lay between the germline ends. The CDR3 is CASSTTSGVSEQYF. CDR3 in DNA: TGTGCCAGCAGCACCACTAGTGGGGTAAGCGAGCAGTACTTC.

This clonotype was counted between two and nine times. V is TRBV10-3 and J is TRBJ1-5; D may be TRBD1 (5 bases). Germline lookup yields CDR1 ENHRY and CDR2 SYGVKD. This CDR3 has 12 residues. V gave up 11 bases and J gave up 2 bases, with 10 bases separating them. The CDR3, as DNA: TGTGCCGCCGGGGCCGGCAATCAGCCCCAGCATTTT. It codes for CAAGAGNQPQHF.